Listed here are 32 T cell receptor beta chains from one sample, sequenced in a study of response to subunit inactivated influenza vaccine. TCRdb processed the RT-PCR reads anew with MiXCR; each CDR3 protein has one entry. This sample yields under 800,000 distinct CDR3 sequences, of which approximately 15% are seen a single time; 5.5% to 7% belongs to the top ten. The specimen was PBMCs from blood, collected 14 days before vaccination. Source of these receptors: a man aged 45 to 65 who received an inactivated influenza vaccine.

The gene calls are TRBV6-2 or TRBV6-3 and TRBJ1-2, with D uncertain. V dropped 5 bases and J dropped 3 bases, with 22 bases sitting between them. The CDR3 runs to 17 residues. Looked up from germline, CDR1 is MNHEY and CDR2 is SVGEGT. The CDR3 region is CASSPSPGSSFDYGYTF. The CDR3 DNA reads TGTGCCAGCAGTCCATCCCCCGGCAGCTCCTTTGACTATGGCTACACCTTC.

A few counts support this clonotype. The chain employs TRBV20-1 and TRBJ2-5, with D perhaps TRBD1 (5 bases). This CDR3 is built from 14 residues. Germline loops: CDR1 DFQATT, CDR2 SNEGSKA (reference sequence). V shed 0 bases and J shed 7 bases, with 15 bases lying between them. CDR3: CSARDLGQPGTQYF. For the CDR3, the DNA is TGCAGTGCTAGAGATCTTGGACAACCTGGGACCCAGTACTTC.

This clonotype occurred many times. As DNA, the CDR3 is TGTGCCAGCAGTTACTCGATCGCGGGGATGACCTACGAGCAGTACTTC. Its protein product is CASSYSIAGMTYEQYF. The rearrangement joins TRBV6-2 or TRBV6-3 to TRBJ2-7, with a possible D match to TRBD2 (6 bases). Germline values: CDR1 MNHEY, CDR2 SVGEGT. The CDR3 runs to 16 residues. Trimming pared 0 bases from V and 2 bases from J, leaving 14 bases between.

V usage is TRBV18 and J usage is TRBJ2-7, with unresolved D. Germline values: CDR1 KGHSH, CDR2 LQKENI. V was pared by 2 bases and J by 3 bases, with 8 bases between. The length of the CDR3 is 13 residues. The CDR3 is CASSPVPNYEQYF. CDR3 bases: TGTGCCAGCTCACCAGTCCCCAACTACGAGCAGTACTTC.

This clonotype was seen repeatedly, ten times or more. The chain joins TRBV30 to TRBJ2-1; tentative D call: TRBD2 (6 bases). Per germline, CDR1 GTSNPN and CDR2 SVGIG (reference sequence). V was pared by 0 bases and J by 14 bases, with 14 bases between. The CDR3 has 12 amino acids. The CDR3 reads CAWSVPPGGEFF. CDR3 bases: TGTGCCTGGAGTGTACCCCCGGGCGGGGAGTTCTTC.

CDR3 region: CASSLSTSGGSTDTQYF. Here the CDR3 DNA reads TGTGCCAGCAGCTTATCGACTAGCGGGGGAAGCACAGATACGCAGTATTTT. This sequence joins TRBV7-6 and TRBJ2-3, with TRBD2 matching 12 bases. After removal of 2 bases from V and 0 bases from J, the junction contained 3 bases not matched to a gene. Germline values: CDR1 SGHVS, CDR2 FNYEAQ. CDR3 length: 17 amino acids.

The chain joins TRBV5-6 to TRBJ2-2; D possibly corresponds to TRBD1 (5 bases). Per germline, CDR1 SGHDT and CDR2 YYEEEE. CDR3 length equals 17 residues. V lost 2 bases to trimming and J lost 10 bases, with 24 bases between them. The CDR3 loop is CASSLWLSDNTGSELFF. In DNA form, the CDR3 reads TGTGCCAGCAGCTTATGGCTTTCGGACAACACCGGGTCGGAGCTGTTTTTT.

The V call is TRBV4-2, the J call TRBJ2-1, with 10 bases matching TRBD1. The CDR3 is made up of 15 amino acids. The V gene end was trimmed by 3 bases and the J gene end by 5 bases; junction bases not matched to a gene: 4. Per germline, CDR1 LGHNA and CDR2 YNFKEQ. The CDR3 is CASSHTGTGDNEQFF. The CDR3 DNA follows: TGTGCCAGCAGCCACACCGGGACAGGGGACAATGAGCAGTTCTTC.

The chain couples TRBV24-1 to TRBJ2-2; 13 bases map to TRBD2. This CDR3 is 16 amino acids long. The ends lost 5 bases at V and 7 bases at J; junction bases unmatched: 6. CDR1 is KGHDR and CDR2 is SFDVKD in the germline V gene. CDR3 sequence (DNA): TGTGCCACCAGTGCAACTAGCGGGAGGGCCGTCGGGGAGCTGTTTTTT. It specifies CATSATSGRAVGELFF.

This rearrangement joins TRBV16 to TRBJ2-1; a possible D gene is TRBD1 (5 bases). The germline V gene encodes CDR1 KGHSY and CDR2 FQNENV. V was clipped by 4 bases and J by 4 bases, with 14 bases between them. The CDR3 runs to 15 residues. The CDR3 loop is CASSPGAKVYNEQFF. The CDR3 DNA reads as TGTGCCAGCAGCCCTGGGGCCAAGGTTTACAATGAGCAGTTCTTC.

This clonotype occurred many times. V usage is TRBV12-3 or TRBV12-4 and J usage is TRBJ2-3, with 11 positions matching TRBD1. The CDR3 has 15 residues. After removal of 6 bases from V and 4 bases from J, the junction contained 6 bases not matched to a gene. For the CDR3, the DNA is TGTGCCAGCAGCGGACAGGGGGCTGGACCAGATACGCAGTATTTT. This encodes CASSGQGAGPDTQYF.

This clonotype was detected ten times or more. The V gene is TRBV28, the J gene TRBJ1-2, with D tentatively TRBD1 (5 bases). Germline-derived CDR1 and CDR2 are MDHEN and SYDVKM. The germline V and J ends were trimmed by 9 bases and 5 bases, with 22 bases remaining between them. The CDR3 spans 15 residues. The CDR3 here is CASNPSWTQAYGYTF. The CDR3 DNA follows: TGTGCCAGTAACCCCTCGTGGACACAGGCATATGGCTACACCTTC.

The genes are TRBV20-1 and TRBJ1-2; D possibly corresponds to TRBD1 (5 bases). The CDR3 sequence is 16 residues long. V lost 4 bases and J 4 bases, leaving 22 bases between the germline ends. The germline gives CDR1 DFQATT, CDR2 SNEGSKA (reference sequence). The CDR3: CSAKMTTVLVSYGYTF. The CDR3 DNA sequence: TGCAGTGCTAAAATGACGACAGTCCTGGTTAGCTATGGCTACACCTTC.

The V call is TRBV5-8, the J call TRBJ1-1; D unclear. The CDR3 loop spans 9 amino acids. The V gene's germline CDR1 is SGHTS and CDR2 YDEGEE. V lost 4 bases and J 6 bases, leaving 1 base between the germline ends. CDR3 bases: TGTGCCAGCAGCCCTGAAGCTTTCTTT. Translation gives CASSPEAFF.

This clonotype was seen ten or more times. The chain employs TRBV24-1 and TRBJ2-1, with D perhaps being TRBD1 or TRBD2 (6 bases each). CDR1 and CDR2 from the germline V gene are KGHDR and SFDVKD. V lost 1 base and J lost 4, with 13 bases in between. This CDR3 has 16 amino acids. The CDR3, as DNA: TGTGCCACCAGTGATTTTCCCGGGGGCGGTTACAATGAGCAGTTCTTC. Its protein is CATSDFPGGGYNEQFF.

J is TRBJ2-1 and V is TRBV29-1; D is undetermined. CDR3 size: 17 residues. Germline lookup yields CDR1 SQVTM and CDR2 ANQGSEA. V lost 5 bases and J 0 bases, leaving 20 bases between the germline ends. CDR3 coding DNA: TGCAGCGTTAAGTTGTTGGGAAAAGGTATCTCCTACAATGAGCAGTTCTTC. Its translation is CSVKLLGKGISYNEQFF.

The chain couples TRBV29-1 to TRBJ2-7; 12 nucleotides line up with TRBD2. V lost 5 bases, J lost 2 bases, and 7 bases stayed unmatched. This CDR3 region has 15 residues. CDR1 and CDR2 from the germline V gene are SQVTM and ANQGSEA. Written as DNA, the CDR3 is TGCAGCGTTTTGGGACTAGCGGGCGATCCCTACGAGCAGTACTTC. It translates to CSVLGLAGDPYEQYF.

A few counts support this clonotype. This chain links TRBV29-1 with TRBJ2-5, with 7 bases matching TRBD2. Losses at the gene ends were 7 bases for V and 7 bases for J; bases not matched to a gene: 18. This CDR3 contains 15 residues. CDR1 and CDR2 from the germline V gene are SQVTM and ANQGSEA. The CDR3 is CSGREAGARAGTQYF. CDR3 nucleotides: TGCAGCGGGAGGGAGGCGGGAGCCCGCGCAGGGACCCAGTACTTC. Combining the CDR3 with reference TRBV29-1 and TRBJ2-5 gives the whole variable domain SAVISQKPSRDICQRGTSLTIQCQVDSQVTMMFWYRQQPGQSLTLIATANQGSEATYESGFVIDKFPISRPNLTFSTLTVSNMSPEDSSIYLCSGREAGARAGTQYFGPGTRLLVL.

Here the CDR3 DNA reads TGTGCCAGCAGCTTAGGGACCGTAGGTCTACTCCGACACATTAAAAACACAGATACGCAGTATTTT. Translating it yields CASSLGTVGLLRHIKNTDTQYF. The V call is TRBV11-3, the J call TRBJ2-3; D is unclear. The CDR3 contains 22 residues. CDR1 is SGHNT, CDR2 YENEEA, per germline. V lost 1 base and J 2 bases, leaving 31 bases between the germline ends.

This chain uses TRBV5-1 with TRBJ2-1, with TRBD2 as a possible D gene (6 bases). CDR1 is SGHRS and CDR2 is YFSETQ in the germline V gene. Trimming stripped 3 bases from V and 7 bases from J, with 11 bases between. This CDR3 has 13 amino acids. Here the CDR3 reads CASSSSETNEQFF. Here the CDR3 DNA reads TGCGCCAGCAGCTCTAGCGAGACTAATGAGCAGTTCTTC.

The sample holds many counts of this clonotype. This may be a read error, as it is one base from a much larger clone. The CDR3 nucleotides read TGTGCCAGCAGATTCACAGATACGCAGTATTTT. As protein: CASRFTDTQYF. The chain is built from TRBV28 and TRBJ2-3; D is unclear. The CDR3 runs 11 residues. The germline V and J ends were trimmed by 6 bases and 2 bases, with 3 bases remaining between them. Germline V gene lookup returns CDR1 MDHEN and CDR2 SYDVKM.

This clonotype was observed a handful of times. CDR3 loop: CASSLMGLGYEQFF. The CDR3 bases are TGTGCCAGCAGCTTAATGGGACTAGGGTATGAGCAGTTCTTC. The rearrangement joins TRBV7-2 to TRBJ2-1; 8 nucleotides line up with TRBD2. J gave up 8 bases and V 2 bases, and 5 bases lay outside the gene matches. The CDR3 is made up of 14 amino acids. The V gene's germline CDR1 is SGHTA and CDR2 FQGNSA.

This clonotype was counted only a few times. The DNA for the CDR3 is TGTGCCAGCAGTTTAGAAGAGGGCCTGAACACTGAAGCTTTCTTT. Amino acid sequence: CASSLEEGLNTEAFF. The chain links TRBV28 to TRBJ1-1, with no clear D. Deletions cut 2 bases from V and 0 bases from J, with 10 bases between. Germline CDR1 reads MDHEN; CDR2 reads SYDVKM. The CDR3 runs to 15 residues.

This chain links TRBV18 with TRBJ2-3, with 8 bases aligning to TRBD1. CDR3 length equals 16 residues. J was trimmed by 3 bases and V by 3 bases; bases with no gene match: 8. Per germline, CDR1 KGHSH and CDR2 LQKENI. The CDR3 region is CASSPTLGQGTDTQYF. In DNA form, the CDR3 reads TGTGCCAGCTCACCTACACTCGGACAGGGAACAGATACGCAGTATTTT.

The CDR3 bases are TGCAGCGTAGAGGACACCCGAAACTACGAGCAGTACTTC. It specifies CSVEDTRNYEQYF. The rearrangement uses TRBV29-1 and TRBJ2-7; weak D call: TRBD1 (5 bases). The CDR3 loop spans 13 amino acids. The germline CDR1 and CDR2 sequences are SQVTM and ANQGSEA. Trimming pared 6 bases from V and 3 bases from J, leaving 15 bases between.

This clonotype was seen more than once but under ten times. The gene calls are TRBV5-1 and TRBJ2-5; 11 bases align to TRBD1. With 8 bases clipped from V and 3 bases from J, the junction kept 3 bases outside the gene matches. The CDR3 is made up of 13 amino acids. The germline V gene has CDR1 SGHRS and CDR2 YFSETQ. The CDR3 nucleotides read TGCGCCAGTGGACAGGGGGCCGAAGAGACCCAGTACTTC. It is translated as CASGQGAEETQYF.

There are a few counts of this clonotype. J is TRBJ2-3 and V is TRBV5-1; TRBD1 matches 7 bases. The V gene end was trimmed by 4 bases and the J gene end by 6 bases; junction bases not matched to a gene: 11. Per germline, CDR1 SGHRS and CDR2 YFSETQ. The CDR3 sequence is 15 residues long. The chain's CDR3 is CASSTGQNIPDTQYF. As DNA, the CDR3 is TGCGCCAGCAGCACGGGACAGAACATCCCCGATACGCAGTATTTT.

The sample holds many counts of this clonotype. This rearrangement joins TRBV7-9 to TRBJ1-2; D is possibly TRBD1 (5 bases). The CDR3 has 15 amino acids. CDR1 and CDR2 from the germline V gene are SEHNR and FQNEAQ (reference sequence). Trimming stripped 0 bases from V and 4 bases from J, with 12 bases between. This CDR3 reads CASSLADSRVYGYTF. As DNA, the CDR3 is TGTGCCAGCAGCTTAGCCGACAGTCGGGTCTATGGCTACACCTTC.

The chain joins TRBV7-9 to TRBJ2-3; 12 nucleotides agree with TRBD2. From germline, CDR1 is SEHNR and CDR2 FQNEAQ (reference sequence). Germline trimming cut 4 bases from V and 6 bases from J; bases unmatched to any gene: 5. CDR3 length: 15 residues. CDR3 region: CASSSTSGGSDTQYF. The CDR3 nucleotides are TGTGCCAGCAGCTCGACTAGCGGGGGTAGTGATACGCAGTATTTT.

V is TRBV7-9 and J is TRBJ2-4; D is unclear. Germline values: CDR1 SEHNR, CDR2 FQNEAQ (reference sequence). The CDR3 has 13 amino acids. The ends were cut back, 5 bases at V and 8 bases at J, with 13 bases in the middle. CDR3 residues: CASSPLSRDIQYF. DNA of the CDR3: TGTGCCAGCAGCCCCCTGTCCCGAGACATTCAGTACTTC.

The chain joins TRBV7-8 to TRBJ2-5, with 8 bases fitting TRBD2. V was clipped by 0 bases and J by 2 bases; unmatched bases: 14. Germline V gene lookup returns CDR1 SGHVS and CDR2 FQNEAQ. This CDR3 comprises 19 residues. The CDR3 protein is CASSLARSGIAGTQETQYF. CDR3 DNA sequence: TGTGCCAGCAGCTTAGCGAGGTCCGGAATAGCGGGGACTCAAGAGACCCAGTACTTC.

In its sample, this clonotype was seen a few times. In DNA, the CDR3 is TGCAGTGCTAGGAACGCCGGGACTAGCGGGAGGGCTCAGGATTTCGCAGATACGCAGTATTTT. Encoded protein: CSARNAGTSGRAQDFADTQYF. This chain joins TRBV20-1 and TRBJ2-3, with 16 bases matching TRBD2. V was clipped by 3 bases and J by 4 bases; unmatched bases: 19. The germline CDR1 and CDR2 sequences are DFQATT and SNEGSKA (reference sequence). The CDR3 runs to 21 residues.